This T cell receptor beta chain appears in the sequencing data of a study (dated by TCRdb to the mid-2010s). Between the V and J ends, shortened by 6 bases and 0 bases respectively, the junction contains 12 bases. The CDR3 has 14 amino acids, counting the end cysteine and phenylalanine. The kept DNA is CDR3 alone, 42 bases in frame from the first base. CDR1 and CDR2, per the germline V gene, are SGHRS and YFSETQ. Libraries were made using RT-PCR. Instrument used: Illumina MiSeq. Through fastp at Q25 and MiXCR, TCRdb rebuilt clones from the public reads, retaining in-frame beta chains. Each entry is one CDR3 protein sequence, shown with its most common DNA and genes. The sample table contains around 700,000 distinct CDR3 sequences; only one count was recorded for approximately 15% of them. The top ten constitute about 3.9% of the sample. This clonotype was seen a handful of times. Its antigen specificity is not known. The input lacks base qualities; no much larger clone sits a single base away.

The TCR was taken from a female donor in good health, serving as a healthy control. The V gene is TRBV5-1 and the J gene is TRBJ1-1; the D gene is not confidently resolved. The sequenced sample was memory CD4+ T cells from blood. The CDR3 amino acid sequence is: CASTQAGMNTEAFF. The nucleotides are TGCGCCAGCACTCAGGCGGGAATGAACACTGAAGCTTTCTTT.